Here is one TCR beta chain with its context. The antigen is undetermined. The data were obtained in a study of cytomegalovirus exposure and HLA in healthy donors. Points from the study as a whole: In a later analysis, 16,951 TCR beta sequences were associated with HLA alleles at 0.05 false discovery rate. The study listed 150 to 200 cytomegalovirus-associated TCR beta chains.

CDR1 and CDR2 from the germline V gene are MNHNS and SASEGT. Between the trimmed V and J ends, which lost 4 bases and 3 bases, there was a span of 7 bases. The CDR3 length is 13 residues. Use of 60 Vbeta and 13 Jbeta primers characterized the PCR. Generated by immunoSEQ multiplex PCR, the TCRdb table keeps only in-frame clones and is missing some. The sample records 150,000 to 200,000 clones, 60% to 85% being singletons. This TCR came from a female donor in good health and CMV-seronegative. The sequenced material came from PBMCs. V usage is TRBV6-1 and J usage is TRBJ2-1; maybe TRBD2 (5 bases). DNA for the CDR3: TGTGCCAGCAGTGGACGGGACTACAATGAGCAGTTCTTC. Its translation is CASSGRDYNEQFF.